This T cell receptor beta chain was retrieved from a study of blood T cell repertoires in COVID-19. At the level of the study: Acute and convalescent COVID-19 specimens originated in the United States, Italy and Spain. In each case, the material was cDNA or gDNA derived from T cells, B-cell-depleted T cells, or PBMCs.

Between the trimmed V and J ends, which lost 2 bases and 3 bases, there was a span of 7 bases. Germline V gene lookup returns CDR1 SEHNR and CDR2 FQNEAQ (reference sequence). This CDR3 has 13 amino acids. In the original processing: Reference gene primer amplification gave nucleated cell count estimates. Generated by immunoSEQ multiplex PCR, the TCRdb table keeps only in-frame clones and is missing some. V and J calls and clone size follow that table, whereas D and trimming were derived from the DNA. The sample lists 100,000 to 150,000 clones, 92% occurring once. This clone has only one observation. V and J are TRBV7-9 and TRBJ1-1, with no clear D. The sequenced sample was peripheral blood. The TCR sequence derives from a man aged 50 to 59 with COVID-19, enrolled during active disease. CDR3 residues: CASSLSVDTEAFF. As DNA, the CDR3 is TGTGCCAGCAGCTTATCGGTCGACACTGAAGCTTTCTTT.